The clone carrying this T cell receptor (beta chain) was recorded once. The antigen is not known. These data originate in a study of cytomegalovirus exposure and HLA in healthy donors. Samples came from healthy bone marrow donors. Vbeta (60) and Jbeta (13) primers were used in the PCR. The method was immunoSEQ multiplex PCR; TCRdb's version includes in-frame clones alone and lacks a portion of them. The sample shows roughly 170,000 clones, approximately 80% of them seen only once. V trimming: 0 bases; J trimming: 1 base; junction bases outside the gene matches: 2. In germline, CDR1 is SGDLS, CDR2 YYNGEE. The CDR3 consists of 15 residues. Overall study results and limits: Differences between HLA loci emerged in a later analysis of TCR association rates, with DRB1 most and HLA-C fewest. The later analysis indicated that the majority of CMV-associated TCR beta chains appeared HLA-restricted.

The material sequenced was PBMCs. The TCR comes from a woman aged 18-35 years in good health and CMV-seronegative. The V call is TRBV9, the J call TRBJ2-3; 7 nucleotides line up with TRBD2. DNA for the CDR3: TGTGCCAGCAGCGTAGCTCTAGCGGGCACAGATACGCAGTATTTT. Protein sequence: CASSVALAGTDTQYF.